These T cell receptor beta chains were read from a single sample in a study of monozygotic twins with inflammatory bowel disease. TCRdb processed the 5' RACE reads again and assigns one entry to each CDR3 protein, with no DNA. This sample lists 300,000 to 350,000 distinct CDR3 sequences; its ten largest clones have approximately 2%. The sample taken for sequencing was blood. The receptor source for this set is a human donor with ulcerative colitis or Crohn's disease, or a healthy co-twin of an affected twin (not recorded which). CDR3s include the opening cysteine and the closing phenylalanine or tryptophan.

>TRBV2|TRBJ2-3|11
CASSVADTQYF
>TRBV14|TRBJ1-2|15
CASSQDRADRYGYTF
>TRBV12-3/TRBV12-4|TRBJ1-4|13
CASRYREGEKLFF
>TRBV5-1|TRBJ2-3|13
CASSLENSDTQYF
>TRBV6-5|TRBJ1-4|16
CASSYAPGTGAKKLFF
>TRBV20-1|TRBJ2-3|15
CSAPGGTARTDTQYF
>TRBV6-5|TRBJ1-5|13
CASSRTDNQPQHF
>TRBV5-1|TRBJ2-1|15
CASRTGTSGNNEQFF
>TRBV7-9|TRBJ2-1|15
CASSLFGGAQNEQFF
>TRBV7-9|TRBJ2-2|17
CASSRNLAGGWTGELFF
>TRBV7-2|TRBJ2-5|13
CASSFSNQETQYF
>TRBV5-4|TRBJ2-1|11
CASSRDGEQFF
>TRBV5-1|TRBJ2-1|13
CASSRQATEEQFF
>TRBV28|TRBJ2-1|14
CASSSRYEYNEQFF
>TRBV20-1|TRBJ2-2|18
CSARALPWGGVNTGELFF
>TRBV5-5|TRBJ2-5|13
CASSLNSQETQYF
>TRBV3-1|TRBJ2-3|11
CASSQEVTQYF
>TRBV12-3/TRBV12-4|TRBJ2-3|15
CASSLDPATTDTQYF
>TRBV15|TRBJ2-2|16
CATSKLGQGNTGELFF
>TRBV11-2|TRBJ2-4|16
CASRLTGGLGKNIQYF
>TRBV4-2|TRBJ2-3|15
CASSQDSETTDTQYF
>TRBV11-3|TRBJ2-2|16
CASSLDGAANTGELFF
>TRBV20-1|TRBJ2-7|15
CSALPAVGGSYEQYF
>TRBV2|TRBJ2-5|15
CASTHRAGGQETQYF